This T cell receptor (beta chain) was found in a study of T cell changes during pregnancy in multiple sclerosis. CDR1 and CDR2 (germline): SNHLY, FYNNEI. Trimming left V 5 bases short and J 11 bases short, with 11 bases between. CDR3 size: 11 residues. Repertoires were generated with immunoSEQ multiplex PCR, while TCRdb's copy carries only in-frame clones and drops some. The sample holds some 60,000 clones, more than 75% seen once. The chain uses TRBV2 and TRBJ2-3, with D unresolved. The sequence was obtained from a human donor whose cells served as feeder cells for cultures in a pregnancy study. The sequencing input was peripheral blood from another person, used as feeder cells. DNA of the CDR3: TGTGCCAGCAGTACGCGGAGTGAGCAGTATTTT. Encoded protein: CASSTRSEQYF.